These 17 T cell receptor beta chains came from one sample sequenced in a study of shared clonotypes between healthy human individuals. Only in-frame clones appear in the TCRdb table, and some are missing; sequencing was by immunoSEQ multiplex PCR. The sample carries a few million clones, over 85% recorded once. The sequenced material came from naive CD4+ T cells sorted from blood. Subset denoted: CD45RA+ positively selected. These TCRs come from a man aged 18 to 29 in good health.

There are a few counts of this clone. The same CDR3 can be traced to other DNA sequences in this sample. The rearrangement uses TRBV5-1 and TRBJ2-5, with D maybe TRBD1 (6 bases). This CDR3 is 11 amino acids long. V lost 0 bases, J lost 9 bases, and 6 bases lay in between. The germline V gene encodes CDR1 SGHRS and CDR2 YFSETQ. Here the CDR3 reads CASSLEGAQYF. CDR3 nucleotide sequence: TGCGCCAGCAGCTTGGAGGGGGCCCAGTACTTC.

The gene calls are TRBV5-1 and TRBJ2-6; 8 bases line up with TRBD1. Trimming took 0 bases from V and 4 from J; bases not matched to a gene: 6. Germline assignment: CDR1 SGHRS and CDR2 YFSETQ. There are 17 residues in the CDR3. CDR3 in amino acids: CASSLDRTGNGANVLTF. CDR3 nucleotides: TGCGCCAGCAGCTTGGACCGGACAGGGAACGGGGCCAACGTCCTGACTTTC.

The chain combines TRBV2 with TRBJ1-2, with D unclear. V dropped 8 bases and J dropped 3 bases, with 7 bases sitting between them. From germline, CDR1 is SNHLY and CDR2 FYNNEI. This CDR3 has 11 amino acids. The CDR3 here is CASQGDYGYTF. DNA of the CDR3: TGTGCCAGCCAAGGTGACTATGGCTACACCTTC.

The chain joins TRBV18 to TRBJ2-7; the match to TRBD1 covers 12 bases. This CDR3 contains 17 residues. The ends lost 1 base at V and 2 bases at J; junction bases unmatched: 6. The V gene's germline CDR1 is KGHSH and CDR2 LQKENI. CDR3 in amino acids: CASSPRRGTGGPYEQYF. CDR3 in DNA: TGTGCCAGCTCACCACGGAGAGGGACAGGGGGCCCCTACGAGCAGTACTTC.

The chain uses TRBV19 and TRBJ1-1; D is perhaps TRBD1 (5 bases). With 8 bases removed from V and 4 bases from J, the gap between germline ends came to 11 bases. The CDR3 totals 12 residues. Germline loops: CDR1 LNHDA, CDR2 SQIVND (reference sequence). CDR3 sequence (DNA): TGTGCCAGTGCTTCGGGGACCACTGAAGCTTTCTTT. Translating it yields CASASGTTEAFF. The complete variable domain, with remaining parts taken from reference TRBV19 and TRBJ1-1, reads DGGITQSPKYLFRKEGQNVTLSCEQNLNHDAMYWYRQDPGQGLRLIYYSQIVNDFQKGDIAEGYSVSREKKESFPLTVTSAQKNPTAFYLCASASGTTEAFFGQGTRLTVV.

The V call is TRBV5-1, the J call TRBJ2-7; the match to TRBD2 covers 8 bases. CDR1 and CDR2 from the germline V gene are SGHRS and YFSETQ. There are 15 residues in the CDR3. V was clipped by 1 base and J by 2 bases; unmatched bases: 5. The CDR3 region is CASSLNSGGAYEQYF. CDR3 bases: TGCGCCAGCAGCTTGAACAGCGGGGGAGCCTACGAGCAGTACTTC.

This clone was observed a handful of times. The V gene is TRBV7-9, the J gene TRBJ1-4, with D maybe TRBD1 (5 bases). V gave up 3 bases and J gave up 13 bases, with 18 bases separating them. The CDR3 has 14 residues. The germline CDR1 and CDR2 sequences are SEHNR and FQNEAQ (reference sequence). The CDR3 spells CASSFDTLGGRLFF. As DNA, the CDR3 is TGTGCCAGCAGCTTTGACACACTCGGGGGGAGACTGTTTTTT.

This clone occurred once. The gene calls are TRBV5-4 and TRBJ2-1; a weak D match, TRBD2 (6 bases). This CDR3 comprises 15 residues. CDR1 and CDR2 from the germline V gene are SGHNT and YYREEE (reference sequence). The ends were cut back, 1 base at V and 5 bases at J, with 13 bases in the middle. CDR3 in amino acids: CASSLSGLGNNEQFF. Written as DNA, the CDR3 is TGTGCCAGCAGCTTGTCGGGACTGGGGAACAATGAGCAGTTCTTC.

The rearrangement uses TRBV10-3 and TRBJ2-2, with 7 bases identical to TRBD1. Germline CDR1 reads ENHRY; CDR2 reads SYGVKD. The CDR3 is 17 residues long. V was clipped by 3 bases and J by 4 bases; unmatched bases: 11. CDR3 region: CAISDYPRGSGTGELFF. The CDR3 DNA reads TGTGCCATCAGTGATTACCCCAGGGGGTCGGGCACCGGGGAGCTGTTTTTT.

In its sample, this clone was seen a few times. The V and J genes are TRBV28 and TRBJ2-1, with no clear D. With 7 bases removed from V and 0 bases from J, the gap between germline ends came to 4 bases. Germline lookup yields CDR1 MDHEN and CDR2 SYDVKM. CDR3 length: 12 amino acids. The CDR3 here is CASISSYNEQFF. The CDR3 DNA reads as TGTGCCAGCATCAGCTCCTACAATGAGCAGTTCTTC. The whole variable domain, remainder taken from reference TRBV28 and TRBJ2-1, is DVKVTQSSRYLVKRTGEKVFLECVQDMDHENMFWYRQDPGLGLRLIYFSYDVKMKEKGDIPEGYSVSREKKERFSLILESASTNQTSMYLCASISSYNEQFFGPGTRLTVL.

Here the CDR3 reads CSAETGVGYTF. CDR3 nucleotides: TGCAGTGCCGAGACAGGTGTTGGCTACACCTTC. This chain joins TRBV20-1 and TRBJ1-2, with D tentatively TRBD1 (6 bases). Germline CDR1 DFQATT, CDR2 SNEGSKA (reference sequence). Trimming pared 6 bases from V and 7 bases from J, leaving 12 bases between. The CDR3 is 11 residues long.

The chain is built from TRBV25-1 and TRBJ2-2; TRBD2 agrees at 14 bases. The junction had 4 bases not matched to a gene; V was cut back by 4 bases and J by 3 bases. This CDR3 spans 17 amino acids. The V gene's germline CDR1 is MGHDK and CDR2 SYGVNS. CDR3 amino acids: CASSGLAGGPHTGELFF. The CDR3 bases are TGTGCCAGCAGTGGACTAGCGGGAGGGCCACACACCGGGGAGCTGTTTTTT.

The V and J genes are TRBV18 and TRBJ2-7; 7 bases line up with TRBD1. CDR3 length: 14 residues. Germline lookup yields CDR1 KGHSH and CDR2 LQKENI. Trimming took 9 bases from V and 2 from J; bases not matched to a gene: 10. Here the CDR3 DNA reads TGTGCCAGTCGCCGAGGACAGGTTCCCTACGAGCAGTACTTC. Translated: CASRRGQVPYEQYF.

This sequence joins TRBV5-1 and TRBJ2-7; weak D call: TRBD1 (6 bases). Germline-derived CDR1 and CDR2 are SGHRS and YFSETQ. Trimming cost V 3 bases and J 6 bases, with 19 bases left between them. There are 15 residues in the CDR3. CDR3 in amino acids: CASSSRTEYYLEQYF. CDR3 nucleotide sequence: TGCGCCAGCAGCTCCCGGACAGAGTACTATCTCGAGCAGTACTTC.

About this clone itself: Within the sample, other DNA sequences also encode this same CDR3. This sequence joins TRBV5-1 and TRBJ2-3, with 8 bases aligning to TRBD1. The junction had 4 bases not matched to a gene; V was cut back by 0 bases and J by 4 bases. There are 15 residues in the CDR3. The germline gives CDR1 SGHRS, CDR2 YFSETQ. The CDR3 DNA reads TGCGCCAGCAGCTTGGTCGGACAGGGTCCAGATACGCAGTATTTT. Protein: CASSLVGQGPDTQYF.

This clone was observed a handful of times. This chain joins TRBV25-1 and TRBJ2-7; no clear D gene. Per germline, CDR1 MGHDK and CDR2 SYGVNS. The CDR3 is 15 residues long. V dropped 2 bases and J dropped 3 bases, with 14 bases sitting between them. The CDR3 DNA reads TGTGCCAGCAGTGAAGGCTGGGGTACAGACTACGAGCAGTACTTC. It encodes CASSEGWGTDYEQYF.

The CDR3 DNA sequence: TGTGCCAGCAGCAAACCTCGGACGGGCTCTGGAAACACCATATATTTT. Encoded protein: CASSKPRTGSGNTIYF. The gene calls are TRBV7-8 and TRBJ1-3; no firm D call. The germline V and J ends were trimmed by 5 bases and 0 bases, with 14 bases remaining between them. The CDR3 sequence is 16 residues long. In germline, CDR1 is SGHVS, CDR2 FQNEAQ.